One and the same sample provided the 18 T cell receptor beta chains below, sequenced in a study of cytomegalovirus exposure and HLA in healthy donors. PCR used 60 Vbeta primers and 13 Jbeta primers. Using immunoSEQ multiplex PCR, the repertoire was profiled, and TCRdb retains in-frame clones only, with some absent. The data contain roughly 230,000 clones, 70% to 90% of them singletons. Sequenced input: PBMCs. These receptors were taken from a girl under 10 years old in good health and CMV-seronegative.

This clone came up once. In the same sample, other DNA sequences code for this CDR3. This chain uses TRBV7-9 with TRBJ2-7; TRBD2 matches 12 bases. Germline V gives CDR1 SEHNR, CDR2 FQNEAQ (reference sequence). V lost 5 bases and J lost 5; bases outside the gene matches: 7. The CDR3 extends over 15 amino acids. The CDR3 bases are TGTGCCAGCAGCGCCAGACTAGCGGGAGCGAACGAGCAGTACTTC. It yields the protein CASSARLAGANEQYF.

The gene calls are TRBV30 and TRBJ2-5; 13 bases align to TRBD2. V lost 5 bases and J lost 1; bases outside the gene matches: 7. CDR3 size: 16 residues. CDR1 and CDR2 from the germline V gene are GTSNPN and SVGIG (reference sequence). The CDR3 here is CAWSPGLAGVQETQYF. The CDR3 bases are TGTGCCTGGTCTCCCGGACTAGCGGGAGTCCAAGAGACCCAGTACTTC.

This chain uses TRBV18 with TRBJ1-1; D is uncertain. This CDR3 has 13 amino acids. The germline V gene encodes CDR1 KGHSH and CDR2 LQKENI. V lost 7 bases and J lost 4, with 13 bases in between. The CDR3 nucleotides are TGTGCCAGCTTGGAGAGACCCACCACTGAAGCTTTCTTT. It yields the protein CASLERPTTEAFF.

The chain recombines TRBV2 with TRBJ2-7, with 9 bases aligning to TRBD1. Germline CDR1 and CDR2: SNHLY and FYNNEI. This CDR3 contains 13 residues. The ends lost 8 bases at V and 5 bases at J; junction bases unmatched: 7. CDR3 sequence (DNA): TGTGCCAGCCGGGACAGGGTAGAAAACGAGCAGTACTTC. This gives the protein CASRDRVENEQYF.

The J gene is TRBJ1-3, the V gene TRBV19; the D is unclear. Looked up from germline, CDR1 is LNHDA and CDR2 is SQIVND (reference sequence). The V and J ends lost 5 bases and 4 bases respectively, with 15 bases between them. This CDR3 region has 15 residues. The DNA of the CDR3 is TGTGCCAGTAGTCCCGATTCGTTCGGGGGAAACACCATATATTTT. This translates into CASSPDSFGGNTIYF.

This rearrangement joins TRBV29-1 to TRBJ1-2; no clear D gene. Germline V gene sequence: CDR1 SQVTM, CDR2 ANQGSEA. There are 12 residues in the CDR3. Trimming took 6 bases from V and 2 from J, leaving 10 bases between them. The CDR3: CSVQTTNYGYTF. CDR3 sequence (DNA): TGCAGCGTACAGACGACCAACTATGGCTACACCTTC.

The gene calls are TRBV19 and TRBJ1-2, with D possibly being TRBD1 (6 bases). The CDR3 is 13 residues long. CDR1 and CDR2 from the germline V gene are LNHDA and SQIVND (reference sequence). V shed 5 bases and J shed 3 bases, with 10 bases lying between them. This CDR3 reads CASSPSGDYGYTF. The DNA of the CDR3 is TGTGCCAGTAGTCCCTCAGGGGACTATGGCTACACCTTC.

The rearrangement links TRBV18 to TRBJ2-3; D perhaps matches TRBD2 (6 bases). CDR3 length equals 16 residues. Germline V lookup: CDR1 KGHSH, CDR2 LQKENI. Trimming removed 3 bases from V and 8 bases from J, with 21 bases in between. CDR3 protein: CASSPKTAGPDGTQYF. CDR3 DNA sequence: TGTGCCAGCTCACCGAAGACCGCGGGACCTGACGGTACGCAGTATTTT.

This chain links TRBV27 with TRBJ2-6, with D maybe TRBD1 (5 bases). The CDR3 has 15 amino acids. CDR1 is MNHEY, CDR2 SMNVEV, per germline (reference sequence). V lost 1 base and J 2 bases, leaving 6 bases between the germline ends. CDR3 DNA sequence: TGTGCCAGCAGTTTATTAGGGGCTGGGGCCAACGTCCTGACTTTC. Residues: CASSLLGAGANVLTF.

The CDR3 nucleotides are TGCGCCAGCAGCCAAGATCGGTCCCTAACCTACGAGCAGTACTTC. Amino acids: CASSQDRSLTYEQYF. The chain links TRBV4-1 to TRBJ2-7; D is ambiguous. The CDR3 is 15 amino acids. The V gene's germline CDR1 is MGHRA and CDR2 YSYEKL. The germline V and J ends were trimmed by 0 bases and 2 bases, with 11 bases remaining between them.

The chain uses TRBV6-4 and TRBJ1-1, with a possible D match to TRBD1 (6 bases). This CDR3 has 13 residues. V dropped 4 bases and J dropped 2 bases, with 8 bases sitting between them. Germline V gene data show CDR1 as MRHNA and CDR2 as SNTAGT. CDR3 in amino acids: CASSAQGNTEAFF. CDR3 nucleotide sequence: TGTGCCAGCAGTGCACAGGGAAACACTGAAGCTTTCTTT.

The chain joins TRBV7-2 to TRBJ2-3; TRBD2 matches at 8 bases. CDR1 and CDR2 (germline): SGHTA, FQGNSA. Unmatched junction bases numbered 9, after V lost 0 bases and J lost 4 bases. The CDR3 sequence is 17 residues long. CDR3 in amino acids: CASSLAPTSVGPDTQYF. The CDR3 bases are TGTGCCAGCAGCTTAGCGCCGACTAGCGTGGGCCCAGATACGCAGTATTTT.

The V call is TRBV19, the J call TRBJ1-1; a possible D gene is TRBD1 (5 bases). The CDR3 consists of 14 residues. The germline V gene encodes CDR1 LNHDA and CDR2 SQIVND (reference sequence). Trimming took off 6 bases at V and 2 bases at J, with 13 bases between the two ends. The CDR3 DNA reads TGTGCCAGTAGGCTCGGGGGGTTAAACACTGAAGCTTTCTTT. Protein product: CASRLGGLNTEAFF.

The rearrangement uses TRBV6-1 and TRBJ1-2; TRBD1 matches 7 bases. The V gene's germline CDR1 is MNHNS and CDR2 SASEGT. CDR3 size: 13 residues. The V and J ends lost 10 bases and 3 bases, in that order; junction bases with no gene match: 8. The CDR3 bases are TGTGCCACAATACGTACAGGGGACTATGGCTACACCTTC. It codes for CATIRTGDYGYTF.

This chain links TRBV6-6 with TRBJ2-5, with 8 bases lining up with TRBD2. This CDR3 is built from 11 residues. CDR1 and CDR2 from the germline V gene are MNHNY and SVGAGI (reference sequence). CDR3 region: CAAGGRETQYF. CDR3 bases: TGTGCGGCGGGAGGAAGGGAGACCCAGTACTTC.

The chain employs TRBV5-4 and TRBJ1-1, with a tentative D call TRBD1 (6 bases). Germline CDR1 reads SGHNT; CDR2 reads YYREEE (reference sequence). Between the trimmed V and J ends, which lost 1 base and 3 bases, there was a span of 16 bases. CDR3 length: 16 residues. The CDR3 DNA sequence: TGTGCCAGCAGCTTGCCGTCACAGGGTAGGGACACTGAAGCTTTCTTT. It yields the protein CASSLPSQGRDTEAFF.

The V and J genes are TRBV7-9 and TRBJ1-5; D is ambiguous. The CDR3 consists of 16 residues. Germline assignment: CDR1 SEHNR and CDR2 FQNEAQ (reference sequence). Between the trimmed V and J ends, which lost 3 bases and 0 bases, there was a span of 12 bases. The CDR3: CASSFTPVDSNQPQHF. The CDR3 region has the DNA TGTGCCAGCAGCTTCACCCCAGTTGATAGCAATCAGCCCCAGCATTTT.

The J gene is TRBJ1-2, the V gene TRBV19, with D uncertain. The CDR3 spans 12 residues. From germline, CDR1 is LNHDA and CDR2 SQIVND (reference sequence). V lost 9 bases to trimming and J lost 7 bases, with 15 bases between them. The CDR3 sequence is CASGPRAGGYTF. The CDR3 bases are TGTGCCAGCGGCCCGCGAGCGGGTGGCTACACCTTC.